The clone carrying this TCR beta chain showed up just once. This sample is part of a study of early T cells in non-severe SARS-CoV-2 infection. cDNA molecules, individually, were tagged with unique molecular identifiers. TCRdb ran MiXCR on the 5' RACE reads and lists one entry per CDR3 protein. Of tens of thousands of distinct CDR3 sequences listed, about 10% are singletons. The CDR3 runs 15 residues. Germline V gene data show CDR1 as SGHRS and CDR2 as YFSETQ. With V trimmed by 3 bases and J by 8 bases, 12 bases remained unmatched. Sequencing was carried out using whole blood. This chain connects TRBV5-1 to TRBJ1-2, with TRBD1 matching over 8 bases. This sequence was found in an adult who was a healthcare worker with PCR-confirmed SARS-CoV-2 infection or an uninfected control (not recorded which). CDR3 in DNA: TGCGCCAGCAGCTCCCCCGGGACAGGCAAAGAGGGCTACACCTTC. Its protein is CASSSPGTGKEGYTF.